One and the same sample provided the 21 T cell receptor beta chains below, sequenced in a study of T cells in Graves' hyperthyroidism and ophthalmopathy. Authors of the study amplified TCR beta CDR3 regions from RNA transcripts. The HTBI set primed first-round TCR CDR3 RT-PCR. TCRdb fed the multiplex PCR reads into MiXCR, producing one record per CDR3 protein. This table has about 180,000 distinct CDR3 sequences, approximately 15% appearing once. Sequencing used blood. The receptors were gathered from a woman aged 45-59 years with Graves' hyperthyroidism.

Ten or more counts support this clonotype. The CDR3 nucleotides are TGCGCCAGCAGCTTGGGGACGGACGGTACGCAGTATTTT. It yields the protein CASSLGTDGTQYF. The V gene is TRBV5-1, the J gene TRBJ2-3; D gene unclear. CDR3 length equals 13 residues. The germline gives CDR1 SGHRS, CDR2 YFSETQ. The germline V and J ends were trimmed by 0 bases and 8 bases, with 10 bases remaining between them.

The gene calls are TRBV20-1 and TRBJ1-6, with 7 bases that match TRBD1. This CDR3 spans 19 amino acids. The V gene end was trimmed by 6 bases and the J gene end by 6 bases; junction bases not matched to a gene: 23. Germline V gene lookup returns CDR1 DFQATT and CDR2 SNEGSKA (reference sequence). The CDR3 DNA reads as TGCAGTGCCCTAAATCATGGACAGGCTAATTATGGGAGTAATTCACCCCTCCACTTT. Translating gives CSALNHGQANYGSNSPLHF.

This clonotype occurred many times. The chain joins TRBV15 to TRBJ1-2; TRBD1 aligns across 8 bases. The CDR3 has 13 amino acids. Per the germline V gene, CDR1 is LNHNV and CDR2 is YYDKDF (reference sequence). The junction had 0 bases not matched to a gene; V was cut back by 3 bases and J by 3 bases. Written as DNA, the CDR3 is TGTGCCACCAGCAGGACAGGGGACTATGGCTACACCTTC. Protein product: CATSRTGDYGYTF.

This clonotype was observed many times. The chain joins TRBV5-1 to TRBJ1-6; D perhaps matches TRBD1 (6 bases). This CDR3 has 15 amino acids. Germline V gene sequence: CDR1 SGHRS, CDR2 YFSETQ. V lost 4 bases and J lost 5, with 13 bases in between. For the CDR3, the DNA is TGCGCCAGCAGCCCAGGACAGTTAGATAATTCACCCCTCCACTTT. Translating it yields CASSPGQLDNSPLHF.

There are many counts of this clonotype. This sequence joins TRBV7-9 and TRBJ2-7; perhaps TRBD1 as D (5 bases). The V end lost 2 bases, the J end lost 6 bases, and 8 bases lay between the germline ends. The CDR3 is made up of 12 amino acids. Germline V CDR1 and CDR2: SEHNR, FQNEAQ (reference sequence). CDR3 in amino acids: CASSLLGPEQYF. The CDR3 DNA reads TGTGCCAGCAGCTTATTGGGGCCCGAGCAGTACTTC. The full variable domain, with the rest looked up from reference TRBV7-9 and TRBJ2-7, is DTGVSQNPRHKITKRGQNVTFRCDPISEHNRLYWYRQTLGQGPEFLTYFQNEAQLEKSRLLSDRFSAERPKGSFSTLEIQRTEQGDSAMYLCASSLLGPEQYFGPGTRLTVT.

In this sample, this clonotype turned up many times. The chain recombines TRBV5-1 with TRBJ2-3; D ambiguous. Per the germline V gene, CDR1 is SGHRS and CDR2 is YFSETQ. Trimming took off 4 bases at V and 3 bases at J, with 12 bases between the two ends. This CDR3 spans 14 amino acids. The CDR3 region is CASSTPVGTDTQYF. In DNA form, the CDR3 reads TGCGCCAGCAGCACTCCCGTAGGGACAGATACGCAGTATTTT.

At least ten counts were recorded for this clonotype. In nucleotides, the CDR3 is TGTGCCAGCAGCTTAGCGGTGGGACAGACGTACGAGCAGTACTTC. It is translated as CASSLAVGQTYEQYF. The chain employs TRBV7-2 and TRBJ2-7; TRBD1 aligns across 7 bases. V gave up 0 bases and J gave up 4 bases; unmatched junction bases: 6. This CDR3 is built from 15 residues. Germline lookup yields CDR1 SGHTA and CDR2 FQGNSA. The full variable domain, completed using reference TRBV7-2 and TRBJ2-7, is GAGVSQSPSNKVTEKGKDVELRCDPISGHTALYWYRQSLGQGLEFLIYFQGNSAPDKSGLPSDRFSAERTGGSVSTLTIQRTQQEDSAVYLCASSLAVGQTYEQYFGPGTRLTVT.

In its sample, this clonotype was seen many times. The chain employs TRBV6-1 and TRBJ2-2; D possibly matches TRBD1 or TRBD2 (5 bases each). The V end was cut by 6 bases, the J end by 5 bases, with 13 bases between. CDR1 is MNHNS, CDR2 SASEGT, per germline. The CDR3 spans 14 residues. The DNA of the CDR3 is TGTGCCAGCAGCCGTGTGGGGGATACCGGGGAGCTGTTTTTT. Residues: CASSRVGDTGELFF.

This clonotype has ten or more counts. The chain is built from TRBV7-3 and TRBJ2-7; 13 nucleotides match TRBD2. The CDR3 extends over 16 amino acids. Germline V gene lookup returns CDR1 SGHTA and CDR2 FQGTGA. The junction had 8 bases not matched to a gene; V was cut back by 5 bases and J by 4 bases. In nucleotides, the CDR3 is TGTGCCAGCAGCCAGAGACTAGCGGGGGGTGGATACGAGCAGTACTTC. It yields the protein CASSQRLAGGGYEQYF.

This clonotype was picked up a small number of times. The chain has TRBV4-3 and TRBJ1-4, with TRBD1 matching over 7 bases. The ends lost 0 bases at V and 4 bases at J; junction bases unmatched: 2. The CDR3 is 15 residues long. The germline V gene encodes CDR1 LGHNA and CDR2 YSLEER. CDR3 in amino acids: CASSQDGTVNEKLFF. CDR3 DNA: TGCGCCAGCAGCCAAGATGGGACAGTTAATGAAAAACTGTTTTTT.

This clonotype has a count of ten or more. The gene calls are TRBV12-5 and TRBJ2-5; 10 bases agree with TRBD2. Germline V lookup: CDR1 LGHNT, CDR2 FRNRAP. The CDR3 spans 17 residues. V gave up 1 base and J gave up 4 bases; unmatched junction bases: 9. The CDR3 nucleotides are TGTGCTAGTGGTTTGGAAAATATAGCGGGGGGCTTAGAGACCCAGTACTTC. As protein: CASGLENIAGGLETQYF.

This chain uses TRBV3-1 with TRBJ1-2, with a tentative D call TRBD1 (5 bases). V lost 0 bases, J lost 3 bases, and 20 bases lay in between. Per the germline V gene, CDR1 is LGHDT and CDR2 is YNNKEL (reference sequence). This CDR3 region has 18 residues. CDR3 sequence reads: CASSQEVVRSGPYYGYTF. CDR3 sequence (DNA): TGTGCCAGCAGCCAAGAAGTGGTGCGGTCAGGGCCCTACTATGGCTACACCTTC.

This clonotype occurred many times. The genes are TRBV6-5 and TRBJ1-2; 9 bases fit TRBD1. J was trimmed by 6 bases and V by 4 bases; bases with no gene match: 9. CDR1 is MNHEY and CDR2 is SVGAGI in the germline V gene. CDR3 length: 15 amino acids. CDR3 in amino acids: CASSSPGQGVNGYTF. The CDR3 nucleotides are TGTGCCAGCAGTTCACCGGGACAGGGCGTGAATGGCTACACCTTC.

This clonotype appeared many times. The rearrangement joins TRBV7-2 to TRBJ2-2; D not certain. The CDR3 has 12 residues. Looked up from germline, CDR1 is SGHTA and CDR2 is FQGNSA. Trimming left V 5 bases short and J 1 base short, with 2 bases between. Written as DNA, the CDR3 is TGTGCCAGCAGCAAGAACACCGGGGAGCTGTTTTTT. Translated: CASSKNTGELFF.

This clonotype was seen at least ten times. The chain uses TRBV6-1 and TRBJ1-2, with D possibly TRBD1 on 5 matching bases. The CDR3 sequence is 10 residues long. CDR1 is MNHNS, CDR2 SASEGT, per germline. Trimming pared 7 bases from V and 7 bases from J, leaving 7 bases between. Here the CDR3 reads CASMGRGYTF. For the CDR3, the DNA is TGTGCCAGCATGGGACGTGGCTACACCTTC.

This clonotype was detected a few times. One junction end does not reproduce the germline sequence, and a read error may be involved. This chain joins TRBV7-7 and TRBJ2-5, with a possible D match to TRBD1 (5 bases). The CDR3 consists of 14 residues. Germline V CDR1 and CDR2: SSHAT, FNYEAQ (reference sequence). CDR3 residues: CASSLAGHGETQYF. CDR3 DNA sequence: TGTGCTAGCAGCTTAGCAGGACACGGGGAGACCCAGTACTTC.

This clonotype has ten or more counts. The rearrangement links TRBV6-2 or TRBV6-3 to TRBJ1-1; D remains ambiguous. Germline V lookup: CDR1 MNHEY, CDR2 SVGEGT. V lost 7 bases and J 6 bases, leaving 15 bases between the germline ends. This CDR3 has 13 residues. CDR3 region: CASINPNEPEAFF. The DNA of the CDR3 is TGTGCCAGCATTAACCCGAACGAACCTGAAGCTTTCTTT.

This clonotype has more than one count but fewer than ten. The junction does not match germline at one end; this may be a read error. The chain combines TRBV9 with TRBJ2-3; 7 bases are shared with TRBD2. This CDR3 contains 17 residues. Germline CDR1 reads SGDLS; CDR2 reads YYNGEE. DNA of the CDR3: TGTGCCAGCAGCGTAGGTGGTAGCGGGTATAGCACAGATGCGCAGTATTTT. This codes for CASSVGGSGYSTDAQYF.

At least ten counts were recorded for this clonotype. The gene calls are TRBV7-2 and TRBJ1-4; no clear D. Between the trimmed V and J ends, which lost 2 bases and 3 bases, there was a span of 13 bases. Per the germline V gene, CDR1 is SGHTA and CDR2 is FQGNSA. There are 16 residues in the CDR3. The CDR3 region is CASSLISVSANEKLFF. In DNA form, the CDR3 reads TGTGCCAGCAGCTTAATCTCCGTATCGGCTAATGAAAAACTGTTTTTT.

This clonotype occurred many times. The chain employs TRBV12-3 or TRBV12-4 and TRBJ1-1; D gene ambiguous. V shed 6 bases and J shed 3 bases, with 8 bases lying between them. The CDR3 length is 12 residues. CDR3 in DNA: TGTGCCAGCAGCTTCTCCGACACTGAAGCTTTCTTT. Its translation is CASSFSDTEAFF.

This clonotype appeared many times. The V gene is TRBV5-6, the J gene TRBJ1-2, with unresolved D. The V and J ends lost 6 bases and 3 bases respectively, with 18 bases between them. Germline assignment: CDR1 SGHDT and CDR2 YYEEEE. The CDR3 covers 15 residues. The CDR3 loop is CASIRVSRLDYGYTF. The CDR3 DNA follows: TGTGCCAGCATAAGGGTGAGCAGGTTGGACTATGGCTACACCTTC.